The source of this TCR beta chain is a study of regulatory T cells in long-lasting Graves disease (dated by TCRdb to the early 2020s). About the full investigation: Persistent Graves' disease was defined as antithyroid drug treatment for over 5 years with persistently positive TSH receptor autoantibodies. This study used TCR sequencing and RNA sequencing of peripheral blood to compare persistent Graves' disease patients against newly diagnosed Graves' disease patients. The study was conducted in China and was registered as a clinical trial. TCR sequencing covered some 13 persistent and roughly 20 newly diagnosed Graves' disease patients, some 35 samples in total. Persistent Graves' disease patients in the clinical cohort had taken antithyroid drugs for roughly ten years on average.

Preparation of the library involved multiplex PCR. The run used an Illumina HiSeq 4000. iRepertoire HTBI primers and Arm-PCR amplification of CDR3 regions were used to construct TCR beta libraries. Before sequencing, the PCR products underwent gel purification. The authors processed their data as follows. A total of fewer than 70 TRBV and 14 TRBJ segments were identified across samples and were used for gene usage analysis of CDR3 amino acid clonotypes. Filtered high-quality paired reads were merged into contigs using COPE and FqMerger. Contigs were aligned with BLAST to IMGT TRBV, TRBD and TRBJ reference genes, and CDR3 was defined per IMGT. Any clonotype with a frequency above 0.1% was counted as a highly expanded clone. Repertoire diversity was measured by Shannon entropy, and V-J evenness by the Gini coefficient. A clonotype was considered public if more than one individual shared it. TCRdb reran the public reads through fastp at Q25 and MiXCR, keeping productive beta chains. Rows are unified per CDR3 protein, each entry keeping the most common DNA and genes. These V and J calls derive from TCRdb rather than the authors' analysis. For this sample there are around 460,000 distinct CDR3 sequences; about 22% appear just once. Around 7% of the sample is held by the ten biggest clonotypes.

Here V drops 3 bases and J drops 6 bases, and the junction holds 7 bases not matched to any gene. The CDR1 and CDR2 encoded by the germline V gene are MDHEN and SYDVKM. The cysteine opens and the phenylalanine closes a CDR3 of 14 amino acids. The DNA shown is the 42-base CDR3, in frame from base 1. A note on this clonotype: The target of this receptor is not known. No base quality information exists; no much larger clone differs at one position.

The time point label for this specimen denotes: persistent/refractory GD, antithyroid drugs over 5 years with positive TRAb. RNA was extracted from PBMCs in TRIzol for both TCR sequencing and RNA sequencing. Graves' disease was diagnosed according to American Thyroid Association guidelines. Patients were recruited from an endocrinology department in Xi'an, China. From each patient, 7.5 to 9.5 milliliters of peripheral blood was collected into an EDTA anticoagulant tube. Ficoll Paque Plus density gradient separation was used to isolate PBMCs, and no additional T cell sorting was done. An Agilent 2100 Bioanalyzer and agarose gel were used to check RNA quality, while a NanoDrop 2000 measured RNA concentration. The study at large found these results: Persistent Graves' disease patients showed lower TCR Shannon entropy and fewer highly expanded clones than newly diagnosed patients, suggesting clonal expansion. Sequencing and analysis were limited to the TCR beta chain. TRBV28, TRBJ1-2 and TRBJ2-5 were preferentially used in persistent disease, while TRBV20-1 and TRBJ2-1 were favored in newly diagnosed disease. Persistent patients shared more public clonotypes among themselves (around 2,500) than newly diagnosed patients did (more than 950). As a limitation, the authors acknowledged that the small sample size may reduce accuracy. Only peripheral blood was studied, because thyroid tissue, the primary lesion, was inaccessible.

The sequencing here drew on peripheral blood mononuclear cells (PBMCs), taken when the disease was refractory, from a patient treated with antithyroid drugs. This sequence originates from a female donor with Graves disease. The chain was built from TRBV28 and TRBJ1-2, with TRBD1 identical over 7 junction bases. The DNA sequence reads TGTGCCAGCAGTTTCCGGGGGACAGAGGATGGCTACACCTTC. It encodes CASSFRGTEDGYTF.